These 13 T cell receptor beta chains originate from one sample sequenced in a study of blood T cell repertoires in COVID-19. Profiling relied on immunoSEQ multiplex PCR, and the TCRdb table lists in-frame clones only, not all of them. The sample holds about 250,000 clones; about 93% are singletons and the top ten take less than 2.5%. Specimen: PBMCs or T cells enriched from blood (not recorded which). These receptors all stem from a woman younger than 30 who had recovered from COVID-19.

The chain employs TRBV9 and TRBJ2-7; 7 positions agree with TRBD2. The V segment lost 0 bases and the J segment 4 bases; nucleotides outside the gene matches: 7. The CDR3 has 15 amino acids. Germline CDR1 reads SGDLS; CDR2 reads YYNGEE. The CDR3 nucleotides read TGTGCCAGCAGCGTAGGTGGGACTACCAGATACGAGCAGTACTTC. Residues: CASSVGGTTRYEQYF.

V and J are TRBV5-1 and TRBJ2-7, with 8 bases identical to TRBD1. Germline assignment: CDR1 SGHRS and CDR2 YFSETQ. Trimming removed 3 bases from V and 7 bases from J; junction bases left unmatched: 9. This CDR3 is 14 amino acids long. CDR3 amino acids: CASSSQTGAVEQYF. CDR3 nucleotide sequence: TGCGCCAGCAGCTCCCAGACAGGGGCAGTGGAGCAGTACTTC.

The chain uses TRBV5-4 and TRBJ1-2; D ambiguous. CDR3 size: 16 residues. V was trimmed by 4 bases and J by 4 bases, leaving 20 bases between them. Germline loops: CDR1 SGHNT, CDR2 YYREEE (reference sequence). This CDR3 reads CASSPWEAGGAYGYTF. The CDR3 DNA reads as TGTGCCAGCAGCCCCTGGGAGGCAGGAGGAGCCTATGGCTACACCTTC. Full variable domain (remainder filled in from reference TRBV5-4 and TRBJ1-2): ETGVTQSPTHLIKTRGQQVTLRCSSQSGHNTVSWYQQALGQGPQFIFQYYREEENGRGNFPPRFSGLQFPNYSSELNVNALELDDSALYLCASSPWEAGGAYGYTFGSGTRLTVV.

This CDR3 is CASSQYRTVEDSNQPQHF. CDR3 DNA: TGCGCCAGCAGTCAATACAGGACAGTTGAAGATAGCAATCAGCCCCAGCATTTT. The chain uses TRBV23-1 and TRBJ1-5; tentative D call: TRBD1 (6 bases). TRBV23-1 is labeled an ORF, and its function is uncertain. V gave up 1 base and J gave up 0 bases, with 16 bases separating them. CDR3 length: 18 residues.

The V gene is TRBV19, the J gene TRBJ1-1, with D tentatively TRBD1 (5 bases). The CDR3 extends over 14 amino acids. V was clipped by 7 bases and J by 1 base, with 13 bases between them. Germline assignment: CDR1 LNHDA and CDR2 SQIVND (reference sequence). This CDR3 is CASTTRAGNTEAFF. DNA for the CDR3: TGTGCCAGTACCACCAGGGCTGGGAACACTGAAGCTTTCTTT.

The chain links TRBV19 to TRBJ2-7; D might be TRBD1 (6 bases). Germline V lookup: CDR1 LNHDA, CDR2 SQIVND (reference sequence). Trimming pared 0 bases from V and 2 bases from J, leaving 17 bases between. This CDR3 is built from 17 residues. CDR3 coding DNA: TGTGCCAGTAGTATAGATGGGGACCCGTCAGGGGCCTACGAGCAGTACTTC. It encodes CASSIDGDPSGAYEQYF.

In its sample, this clone was seen a few times. This chain connects TRBV15 to TRBJ2-3; 11 positions match TRBD2. The V segment lost 5 bases and the J segment 4 bases; nucleotides outside the gene matches: 11. Germline loops: CDR1 LNHNV, CDR2 YYDKDF (reference sequence). The CDR3 extends over 17 amino acids. The CDR3 loop reads CATSRSRLAGLSDTQYF. Written as DNA, the CDR3 is TGTGCCACCAGCCGGAGTAGACTAGCGGGGTTATCAGATACGCAGTATTTT.

CDR3: CASSTETGMGNTQYF. CDR3 nucleotide sequence: TGTGCCAGCAGCACTGAGACGGGAATGGGAAATACGCAGTATTTT. The rearrangement uses TRBV7-8 and TRBJ2-3; TRBD2 is a possible D gene (5 bases). V lost 5 bases, J lost 7 bases, and 19 bases lay in between. Germline assignment: CDR1 SGHVS and CDR2 FQNEAQ. CDR3 length: 15 residues.

The V call is TRBV10-3, the J call TRBJ1-3, with a possible D match to TRBD1 (6 bases). This CDR3 is built from 16 residues. Trimming removed 11 bases from V and 0 bases from J, with 20 bases in between. Germline-derived CDR1 and CDR2 are ENHRY and SYGVKD. CDR3 loop: CASRPRTVSSGNTIYF. CDR3 nucleotide sequence: TGTGCCTCCCGCCCGCGGACAGTGAGCTCTGGAAACACCATATATTTT.

The rearrangement joins TRBV27 to TRBJ2-1, with D unresolved. Per germline, CDR1 MNHEY and CDR2 SMNVEV (reference sequence). The CDR3 length is 14 residues. V dropped 3 bases and J dropped 0 bases, with 6 bases sitting between them. The CDR3: CASSLHGSYNEQFF. The CDR3 DNA reads as TGTGCCAGCAGTTTGCACGGCTCCTACAATGAGCAGTTCTTC.

CDR3 nucleotides: TGCGCCAGCAGCCAAGATCATAGAGCAACTAATGAAAAACTGTTTTTT. Its translation is CASSQDHRATNEKLFF. The J gene is TRBJ1-4, the V gene TRBV4-3, with D unresolved. With 0 bases removed from V and 0 bases from J, the gap between germline ends came to 8 bases. Germline CDR1 and CDR2: LGHNA and YSLEER. CDR3 length: 16 residues.

This clone has only one observation. The chain employs TRBV27 and TRBJ1-1; 10 bases line up with TRBD1. The CDR3 has 15 residues. With 5 bases clipped from V and 3 bases from J, the junction kept 6 bases outside the gene matches. Germline V gives CDR1 MNHEY, CDR2 SMNVEV (reference sequence). CDR3 DNA sequence: TGTGCCAGCAGTACGGGACAGGGGATGTACACTGAAGCTTTCTTT. This sequence encodes CASSTGQGMYTEAFF.

The chain has TRBV2 and TRBJ2-1; 8 bases line up with TRBD2. The CDR3 loop spans 17 amino acids. The V segment lost 1 base and the J segment 8 bases; nucleotides outside the gene matches: 13. Per the germline V gene, CDR1 is SNHLY and CDR2 is FYNNEI. The CDR3 spells CASSEGRLSGSLDEQFF. The CDR3 DNA is TGTGCCAGCAGTGAAGGTCGTCTAAGCGGGAGCCTCGATGAGCAGTTCTTC.